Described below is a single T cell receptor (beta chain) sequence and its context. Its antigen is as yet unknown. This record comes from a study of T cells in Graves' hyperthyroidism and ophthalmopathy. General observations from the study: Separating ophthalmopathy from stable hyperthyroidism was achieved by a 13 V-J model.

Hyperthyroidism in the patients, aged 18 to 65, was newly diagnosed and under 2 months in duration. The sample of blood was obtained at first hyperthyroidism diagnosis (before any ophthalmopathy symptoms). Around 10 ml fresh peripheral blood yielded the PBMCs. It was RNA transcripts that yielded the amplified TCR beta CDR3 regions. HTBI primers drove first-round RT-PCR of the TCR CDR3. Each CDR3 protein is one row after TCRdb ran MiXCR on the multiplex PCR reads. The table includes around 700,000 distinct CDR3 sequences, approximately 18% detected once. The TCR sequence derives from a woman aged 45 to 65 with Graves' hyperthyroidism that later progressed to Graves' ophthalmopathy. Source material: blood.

The CDR3, as DNA: TGTGCCAGTAGTATACGGGGATCGAACACCGGGGAGCTGTTTTTT. Its translation: CASSIRGSNTGELFF. The chain carries TRBV19 and TRBJ2-2; the D gene is possibly TRBD2 (5 bases). Germline V gene sequence: CDR1 LNHDA, CDR2 SQIVND (reference sequence). V shed 2 bases and J shed 0 bases, with 7 bases lying between them. CDR3 size: 15 residues.